The clone carrying this TCR beta chain was counted ten times or more. The data were taken from a study of T-cell reconstitution after alpha-beta-depleted transplantation in children. Preparation of the TCRbeta library involved a method that used unique molecular identifiers. A single record per CDR3 protein comes from TCRdb applying MiXCR to the PCR reads. The table records 350,000 to 450,000 distinct CDR3 sequences, roughly 22% of them present only once. The germline V and J ends were trimmed by 1 base and 1 base, with 7 bases remaining between them. Germline-derived CDR1 and CDR2 are DFQATT and SNEGSKA (reference sequence). This CDR3 is built from 14 residues.

The chain links TRBV20-1 to TRBJ2-2; D gene unclear. This sequence originates from a human donor who donated a stem cell graft to a child with acute myeloid leukemia. The sequences come from PBMCs from the stem cell graft donor, collected from the stem cell graft. The CDR3 loop reads CSARALLNTGELFF. DNA of the CDR3: TGCAGTGCTAGAGCTCTATTGAACACCGGGGAGCTGTTTTTT.